The clone carrying this T cell receptor (beta chain) occurred many times. Antigen unknown. TCRdb fed the reads into MiXCR, producing one record per CDR3 protein. Of 700,000 to 950,000 distinct CDR3 sequences in the sample, about 31% were seen once. The data are from a study of T cell repertoires in cytomegalovirus infection. Study-level information: Selection of CMV epitopes for the study included recently identified HLA-C-restricted and well-studied HLA-B-restricted ones. From public TCR beta signatures came an indication of both CMV infection and matching HLA type.

Study results and limitations: There were HLA-C-restricted CMV-specific TCR beta clonotypes dominating the ex vivo response. The study identified carriers of CMV plus the relevant HLA from cumulative public TCR beta family frequency.

With 5 bases removed from V and 2 bases from J, the gap between germline ends came to 10 bases. Germline assignment: CDR1 SGHVS and CDR2 FQNEAQ. The CDR3 is 14 residues long. The material was cultured CD8+ T cells from PBMCs, obtained from culture after CMV antigen stimulation. The clonotype comes from a human donor in good health (CMV status not recorded). Some clones in this sample may be carry-over from other donors' samples. This chain joins TRBV7-8 and TRBJ2-1, with D tentatively TRBD1 (6 bases). The CDR3 reads CASSTDSPYNEQFF. The CDR3, as DNA: TGTGCCAGCAGCACGGACAGTCCCTACAATGAGCAGTTCTTC.